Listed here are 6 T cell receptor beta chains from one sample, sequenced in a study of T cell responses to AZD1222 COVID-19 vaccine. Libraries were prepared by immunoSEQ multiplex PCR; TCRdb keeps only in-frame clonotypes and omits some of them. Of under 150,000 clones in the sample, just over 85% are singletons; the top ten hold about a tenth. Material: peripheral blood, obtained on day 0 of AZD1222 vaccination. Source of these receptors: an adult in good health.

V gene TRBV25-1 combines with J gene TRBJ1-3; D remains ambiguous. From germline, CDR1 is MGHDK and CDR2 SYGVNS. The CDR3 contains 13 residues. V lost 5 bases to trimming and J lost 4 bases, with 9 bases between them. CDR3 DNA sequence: TGTGCCAGCAGTCGTGTGGGGGGAAACACCATATATTTT. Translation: CASSRVGGNTIYF.

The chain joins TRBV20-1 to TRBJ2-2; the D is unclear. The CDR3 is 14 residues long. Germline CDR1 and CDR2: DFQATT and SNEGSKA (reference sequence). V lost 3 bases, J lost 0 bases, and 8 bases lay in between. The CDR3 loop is CSASSRSNTGELFF. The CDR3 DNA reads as TGCAGTGCTAGTAGCCGATCGAACACCGGGGAGCTGTTTTTT.

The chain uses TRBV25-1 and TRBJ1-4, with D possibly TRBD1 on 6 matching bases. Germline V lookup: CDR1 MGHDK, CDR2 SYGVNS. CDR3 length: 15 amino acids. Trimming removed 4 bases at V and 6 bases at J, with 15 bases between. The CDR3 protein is CASSAGGAVDEKLFF. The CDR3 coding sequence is TGTGCCAGCAGTGCTGGGGGGGCGGTGGATGAAAAACTGTTTTTT.

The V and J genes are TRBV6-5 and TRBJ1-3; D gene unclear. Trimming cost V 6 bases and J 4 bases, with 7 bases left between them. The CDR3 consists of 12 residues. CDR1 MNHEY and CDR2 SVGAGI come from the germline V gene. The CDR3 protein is CASSSQGNTIYF. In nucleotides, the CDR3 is TGTGCCAGCAGCTCCCAGGGAAACACCATATATTTT.

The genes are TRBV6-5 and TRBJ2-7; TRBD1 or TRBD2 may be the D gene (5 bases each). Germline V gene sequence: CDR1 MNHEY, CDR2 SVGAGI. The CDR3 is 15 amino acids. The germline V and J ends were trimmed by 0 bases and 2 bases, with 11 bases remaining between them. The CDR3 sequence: CASSYSSGPPYEQYF. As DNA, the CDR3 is TGTGCCAGCAGTTACTCCTCGGGACCGCCCTACGAGCAGTACTTC.

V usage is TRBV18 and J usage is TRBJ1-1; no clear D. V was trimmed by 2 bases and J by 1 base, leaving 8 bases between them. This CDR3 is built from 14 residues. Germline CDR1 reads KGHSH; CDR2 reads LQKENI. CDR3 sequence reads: CASSPKGTNTEAFF. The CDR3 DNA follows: TGTGCCAGCTCACCAAAGGGAACGAACACTGAAGCTTTCTTT.